A single sample gave rise to the 16 T cell receptor beta chains below, sequenced in a study of cytomegalovirus exposure and HLA in healthy donors. Assay: immunoSEQ multiplex PCR; the TCRdb copy retains only in-frame clones and omits some. The top ten clones hold about 0.7% of a sample with 110,000 to 150,000 clones, approximately 90% of them seen once. Sequenced input: PBMCs. Receptors originate from a man younger than 35 in good health and CMV-seronegative.

V and J are TRBV7-6 and TRBJ2-1; the match to TRBD2 covers 9 bases. This CDR3 has 14 residues. J lost 4 bases, V lost 5 bases, and 3 bases had no gene match. The V gene's germline CDR1 is SGHVS and CDR2 FNYEAQ. CDR3 sequence reads: CASSLSGGYNEQFF. The CDR3 coding sequence is TGTGCCAGCAGCCTTAGCGGGGGTTACAATGAGCAGTTCTTC.

V usage is TRBV4-3 and J usage is TRBJ1-2; TRBD1 matches at 7 bases. This CDR3 is 13 amino acids long. V lost 2 bases to trimming and J lost 4 bases; unmatched junction nucleotides: 1. Germline V CDR1 and CDR2: LGHNA, YSLEER. CDR3 region: CASSQTGVYGYTF. The CDR3 DNA follows: TGCGCCAGCAGCCAAACAGGGGTCTATGGCTACACCTTC.

The chain carries TRBV28 and TRBJ2-3, with 12 positions matching TRBD2. CDR1 and CDR2 (germline): MDHEN, SYDVKM. This CDR3 spans 17 amino acids. Germline trimming cut 3 bases from V and 3 bases from J; bases unmatched to any gene: 7. The chain's CDR3 is CASSLRLAGDPTDTQYF. The CDR3 DNA follows: TGTGCCAGCAGTTTGAGACTAGCGGGAGACCCAACAGATACGCAGTATTTT.

This clone has just one count. The chain employs TRBV9 and TRBJ1-2; 7 bases are shared with TRBD1. The CDR3 runs 16 residues. V lost 3 bases to trimming and J lost 5 bases; unmatched junction nucleotides: 13. Germline V gene sequence: CDR1 SGDLS, CDR2 YYNGEE. This CDR3 reads CASSETYRGEKYGYTF. CDR3 bases: TGTGCCAGCAGCGAAACCTACAGGGGCGAGAAGTATGGCTACACCTTC.

V and J are TRBV4-1 and TRBJ1-5; 7 bases agree with TRBD1. Unmatched junction bases numbered 8, after V lost 0 bases and J lost 6 bases. The CDR3 contains 16 residues. Germline assignment: CDR1 MGHRA and CDR2 YSYEKL. The CDR3 is CASSQDDSGGGQPQHF. The CDR3 nucleotides are TGCGCCAGCAGCCAAGATGACTCAGGGGGAGGTCAGCCCCAGCATTTT.

The genes are TRBV2 and TRBJ1-3, with D possibly being TRBD1 (5 bases). The germline V gene has CDR1 SNHLY and CDR2 FYNNEI. The CDR3 totals 14 residues. V lost 7 bases and J lost 0, with 10 bases in between. The CDR3: CASKDSSSGNTIYF. CDR3 coding DNA: TGTGCCAGCAAAGACAGCAGCTCTGGAAACACCATATATTTT.

The V gene is TRBV14, the J gene TRBJ2-1; TRBD2 matches 14 bases. CDR1 and CDR2 from the germline V gene are SGHDN and FVKESK. The V gene end was trimmed by 1 base and the J gene end by 9 bases; junction bases not matched to a gene: 14. This CDR3 region has 19 residues. CDR3 region: CASSQVGLAGGPRSGEQFF. CDR3 coding DNA: TGTGCCAGCAGCCAAGTAGGACTAGCGGGAGGACCCCGAAGCGGTGAGCAGTTCTTC. Looking up the rest from reference TRBV14 and TRBJ2-1 gives the full variable domain: EAGVTQFPSHSVIEKGQTVTLRCDPISGHDNLYWYRRVMGKEIKFLLHFVKESKQDESGMPNNRFLAERTGGTYSTLKVQPAELEDSGVYFCASSQVGLAGGPRSGEQFFGPGTRLTVL.

The gene calls are TRBV9 and TRBJ1-1; 8 positions match TRBD1. This CDR3 has 13 residues. V lost 4 bases to trimming and J lost 4 bases; unmatched junction nucleotides: 3. In germline, CDR1 is SGDLS, CDR2 YYNGEE. CDR3 residues: CASSTTGGTEAFF. The CDR3 DNA follows: TGTGCCAGCAGCACCACAGGGGGCACTGAAGCTTTCTTT.

The genes are TRBV27 and TRBJ1-1; a weak D match, TRBD1 (5 bases). CDR1 is MNHEY, CDR2 SMNVEV, per germline (reference sequence). The CDR3 is 14 amino acids. Trimming took off 3 bases at V and 5 bases at J, with 13 bases between the two ends. This CDR3 reads CASSFQWGRTEAFF. The DNA of the CDR3 is TGTGCCAGCAGTTTTCAGTGGGGCAGGACTGAAGCTTTCTTT.

The CDR3 DNA is TGTGCCAGCAGTAGTACTAGCACAGATACGCAGTATTTT. Its translation is CASSSTSTDTQYF. V usage is TRBV6-5 and J usage is TRBJ2-3, with D unclear. The CDR3 totals 13 residues. V dropped 5 bases and J dropped 0 bases, with 6 bases sitting between them. The germline gives CDR1 MNHEY, CDR2 SVGAGI.

This clone appeared a single time. The chain has TRBV5-1 and TRBJ2-4, with 11 bases that match TRBD2. CDR3 length equals 18 residues. From germline, CDR1 is SGHRS and CDR2 YFSETQ. The J segment lost 1 base and the V segment lost 2 bases, leaving 8 bases of the junction unmatched. The CDR3 is CASSFSRTSGRAKNIQYF. For the CDR3, the DNA is TGCGCCAGCAGCTTCTCCAGGACTAGCGGGCGGGCCAAAAACATTCAGTACTTC.

This clone occurred once. The rearrangement links TRBV7-9 to TRBJ1-2; TRBD1 agrees at 8 bases. CDR3 length: 16 amino acids. Germline V lookup: CDR1 SEHNR, CDR2 FQNEAQ (reference sequence). V lost 4 bases, J lost 5 bases, and 12 bases stayed unmatched. CDR3 DNA sequence: TGTGCCAGCAGCTCACGGACAGGGTCGTCACTGTATGGCTACACCTTC. This sequence encodes CASSSRTGSSLYGYTF.

The sample holds one count of this clone. The rearrangement joins TRBV9 to TRBJ1-1; D is perhaps TRBD1 (5 bases). The CDR3 consists of 10 residues. CDR1 is SGDLS, CDR2 YYNGEE, per germline. The V end lost 4 bases, the J end lost 10 bases, and 8 bases lay between the germline ends. CDR3 protein: CASSWGGAFF. The CDR3 coding sequence is TGTGCCAGCAGCTGGGGGGGAGCTTTCTTT.

V usage is TRBV5-4 and J usage is TRBJ1-1; D is perhaps TRBD1 (6 bases). V lost 0 bases and J lost 4, with 10 bases in between. Germline loops: CDR1 SGHNT, CDR2 YYREEE (reference sequence). The CDR3 contains 14 residues. The DNA of the CDR3 is TGTGCCAGCAGCTTGGGGCAGGGGCCCACTGAAGCTTTCTTT. As protein: CASSLGQGPTEAFF.

The V gene is TRBV2, the J gene TRBJ1-5; the match to TRBD1 covers 7 bases. The V gene end was trimmed by 6 bases and the J gene end by 4 bases; junction bases not matched to a gene: 3. The CDR3 has 13 residues. CDR1 and CDR2 from the germline V gene are SNHLY and FYNNEI. CDR3 coding DNA: TGTGCCAGCAGCCGGGACAGAAATCAGCCCCAGCATTTT. This sequence encodes CASSRDRNQPQHF.

DNA of the CDR3: TGCGCCAGCAGCTTTAGACAGATGAACACTGAAGCTTTCTTT. It translates to CASSFRQMNTEAFF. This chain links TRBV5-1 with TRBJ1-1; possibly TRBD1 for D (5 bases). The CDR3 consists of 14 residues. CDR1 and CDR2 from the germline V gene are SGHRS and YFSETQ. V gave up 2 bases and J gave up 0 bases, with 8 bases separating them.